The following is a TCR beta chain sequence with its context. The sample comes from a study of CD8 T cells in Susac syndrome. Study details: About 6 sequenced Susac syndrome patients had clinically active disease, while eight were in remission.

Reverse transcription used about 0.45 to 1 ug RNA and random hexamers. TCR beta CDR3 was amplified by immunoSEQ covering 54 Vbeta and 13 Jbeta. MiXCR, applied by TCRdb to the immunoSEQ multiplex PCR reads, yields one record per CDR3 protein. Altogether about 150,000 distinct CDR3 sequences are present, about 95% being singletons, with the ten largest covering about 0.17%. The CD8+ and CD4+ T cells were negatively isolated, with the TEMRA cells enriched by FACS. Germline trimming cut 7 bases from V and 8 bases from J; bases unmatched to any gene: 11. This CDR3 contains 14 residues. J is TRBJ2-3 and V is TRBV12-3 or TRBV12-4; TRBD2 aligns across 8 bases. The sample comprised CD4+ T cells from PBMCs. This receptor was identified in a human donor with Susac syndrome. For the CDR3, the DNA is TGTGCCAGCAAAGCCGGGGGGGCCTTGGGTACGCAGTATTTT. Its protein product is CASKAGGALGTQYF.